Listed below are T cell receptor beta chains from one sample, sequenced in a study of blood T cell repertoires in COVID-19. Profiling relied on immunoSEQ multiplex PCR, and the TCRdb table lists in-frame clones only, not all of them. The table lists roughly 180,000 clones, 79% of them singletons, with 8.1% in the top ten. The sequenced material came from peripheral blood. Receptors originate from a woman aged 60-75 years with COVID-19, enrolled during active disease. CDR3s include the opening cysteine and the closing phenylalanine or tryptophan. Fields, in order: clone size, V gene, D gene, J gene, CDR3 DNA, CDR3 protein. The D gene is left open where the match is weak. The size entry is marked missing in some rows and otherwise reads once, few, many or a size class.

NA	TRBV7-9	NA	TRBJ2-1	TGTGCCAGCAGCTTAACAGGCTATGAGCAGTTCTTC	CASSLTGYEQFF
NA	TRBV18	NA	TRBJ1-1	TGTGCCAGCTCACTCAAGGGGGGGGACACTGAAGCTTTCTTT	CASSLKGGDTEAFF
NA	TRBV28	TRBD2	TRBJ2-3	TGTGCCACCCTCAAGCGGGGGGGTCCCACAGATACGCAGTATTTT	CATLKRGGPTDTQYF
NA	TRBV13	NA	TRBJ2-5	TGTGCCAGCAGCTTAGGGAGGGGGGGGAGAGAGACCCAGTACTTC	CASSLGRGGRETQYF
few	TRBV3-1/TRBV3-2	NA	TRBJ2-7	TGTGCCAGCAGCCGTCCGGGGGTGGGGCCCTACGAGCAGTACTTC	CASSRPGVGPYEQYF
NA	TRBV19	TRBD1	TRBJ1-2	TGTGCCAGTAGTATGGGGGACAGGGTTGGTAGCACCTTC	CASSMGDRVGSTF
few	TRBV29-1	TRBD2	TRBJ2-1	TGCAGCGTTTTCGGACTAGCGCGAGAGCAGTTCTTC	CSVFGLAREQFF
NA	TRBV9	NA	TRBJ2-5	TGTGCCAGCAGCCCAGACATCCAAGAGACCCAGTACTTC	CASSPDIQETQYF
NA	TRBV5-1	NA	TRBJ1-4	TGCGCCAGCAGCTTGCTAGGGCAGGGCGACGAAAAACTGTTTTTT	CASSLLGQGDEKLFF
NA	TRBV24-1	TRBD1	TRBJ2-2	TGTGCCACCAGGGGAACAGGGGGCAAGGTCGGGGAGCTGTTTTTT	CATRGTGGKVGELFF
many	TRBV4-2	TRBD2	TRBJ2-1	TGTGCCAGCAGCCAAGATGGGACTAGCGGGTACAATGAGCAGTTCTTC	CASSQDGTSGYNEQFF
NA	TRBV7-3	NA	TRBJ2-5	TGTGCCAGCAGTTTCGGGGGTGTCGGGACCCAGTACTTC	CASSFGGVGTQYF
NA	TRBV27	TRBD1	TRBJ2-2	TGTGCCAGCAGCTCCCGGACAGGGACCAACACCGGGGAGCTGTTTTTT	CASSSRTGTNTGELFF
NA	TRBV6-2/TRBV6-3	TRBD1	TRBJ1-1	TGTGCCAGCAGTTACGGACAGGCCGTCATGAACACTGAAGCTTTCTTT	CASSYGQAVMNTEAFF
NA	TRBV11-3	TRBD1	TRBJ2-6	TGTGCCAGCAGCTTAGGGCAGGGGGCAGCTGGGGCCAACGTCCTGACTTTC	CASSLGQGAAGANVLTF
NA	TRBV6-5	TRBD1	TRBJ1-1	TGTGCCAGCAGTTTGGACAGGGTGAACACTGAAGCTTTCTTT	CASSLDRVNTEAFF
NA	TRBV7-3	TRBD1	TRBJ2-2	TGTGCCAGCAGCCCGGTGGACAGGGGCGGGGAGCTGTTTTTT	CASSPVDRGGELFF
NA	TRBV15	TRBD2	TRBJ2-1	TGTGCCACCAGCTCCACTAGCGGGGGGGCCGATGAGCAGTTCTTC	CATSSTSGGADEQFF
NA	TRBV27	TRBD2	TRBJ2-2	TGTGCCAGCAGTTTCATGCCTGGCGGGAGGGGGGCCGGGGAGCTGTTTTTT	CASSFMPGGRGAGELFF
NA	TRBV24-1	TRBD1	TRBJ2-1	TGTGCCACCAGTGACCAATTTAGGGACAGGGAATCCTACAATGAGCAGTTCTTC	CATSDQFRDRESYNEQFF
NA	TRBV28	TRBD2	TRBJ2-1	TGTGCCAGCAGTTTTGGGGGGGTATACAATGAGCAGTTCTTC	CASSFGGVYNEQFF
NA	TRBV9	NA	TRBJ1-1	TGTGCCAGCAGCGTAGTTGGGGCACCGAACACTGAAGCTTTCTTT	CASSVVGAPNTEAFF
once	TRBV7-3	NA	TRBJ1-1	TGTGCCAGCAAATACGGGGTGGACACTGAAGCTTTCTTT	CASKYGVDTEAFF
NA	TRBV5-1	TRBD1	TRBJ1-3	TGCGCCAGCAGCTTGCGGGACAGGGCATTCTCTGGAAACACCATATATTTT	CASSLRDRAFSGNTIYF
NA	TRBV5-5	NA	TRBJ2-7	TGTGCCAGCACCTTGGACACCTCAGAGCAGTACTTC	CASTLDTSEQYF